This T cell receptor (beta chain) is from a study of cytomegalovirus exposure and HLA in healthy donors. Notes on the study in general: Listed as cytomegalovirus-associated were 164 TCR beta chains. HLA allele associations emerged for roughly 16,000 TCR beta sequences in a later analysis, at 0.05 false discovery rate.

The study ran its PCR with 60 Vbeta and 13 Jbeta primers. Clones were read by immunoSEQ multiplex PCR, and TCRdb kept only the in-frame ones, dropping some. The sample has about 73,000 clones; roughly 75% are singletons. As to this clone: Its antigen is as yet unknown.

The V end lost 1 base, the J end lost 5 bases, and 9 bases lay between the germline ends. The CDR3 covers 13 residues. The germline CDR1 and CDR2 sequences are SGHNT and YYREEE (reference sequence). This rearrangement joins TRBV5-4 to TRBJ2-5; D is unresolved. This clonotype was sampled from a male donor in good health and CMV-seronegative. Material: PBMCs. CDR3 DNA: TGTGCCAGCAGCTTGTTCCCCGGGGAGACCCAGTACTTC. Its translation is CASSLFPGETQYF.